The entry below gives a single T cell receptor (beta chain) sequence along with its context. Its antigen is not identified. This sample stems from a study of cytomegalovirus exposure and HLA in healthy donors. At the level of the study: A prior study identified 117 million unique TCR beta sequences from roughly 180 million T cells. Study findings and constraints: Among TCR beta chains, those listed as cytomegalovirus-associated numbered around 180. There were reportedly fewer N-insertions in an Asian-associated ancestry cluster than the approximately 640-donor mean, in a later analysis. One variant, a missense change in DCLRE1C, was linked in a later analysis to TCR beta V- and J-gene trimming.

The CDR3 spans 15 residues. V lost 0 bases and J lost 5; bases outside the gene matches: 4. Primers: 60 Vbeta forward and 13 Jbeta reverse. Some clones are missing from TCRdb's copy, which holds only in-frame ones; the method was immunoSEQ multiplex PCR. The sample holds roughly 140,000 clones, 70% to 80% seen once. The chain is built from TRBV5-3 and TRBJ2-7; 11 bases align to TRBD2. TRBV5-3 is an ORF; its function is uncertain. This receptor was taken from a human donor in good health. The sequencing sample was made of PBMCs. The CDR3 region has the DNA TGTGCCAGAAGCTTGGGTCCTAGCGGGAGGAACGAGCAGTACTTC. This sequence encodes CARSLGPSGRNEQYF.